The rows below give T cell receptor beta chains drawn from one sample of a study of OX40 agonist ivuxolimab in advanced cancers. Sequenced by immunoSEQ multiplex PCR; TCRdb stores in-frame clones only, minus some. The sample contains 72,000 or so clones, 85% to 90% of which appear only once. The sample consisted of CD4+ or CD8+ T cells sorted from blood, taken in a trial of the OX40 agonist ivuxolimab. The receptors stem from an adult with an advanced solid tumor such as melanoma, head and neck, liver or kidney cancer. CDR3s include the opening cysteine and the closing phenylalanine or tryptophan. The order of the fields is clone size, V gene, D gene, J gene, CDR3 protein, CDR3 DNA. The D gene is left open where the match is weak. For some rows the clone size is stated as once, few or many, or as a class when expanded; others skip it.

.	TRBV5-4	TRBD2	TRBJ2-7	CASSAGGNYEQYF	TGTGCCAGCAGCGCCGGGGGGAACTACGAGCAGTACTTC
.	TRBV7-2	.	TRBJ1-6	CASSLRNRSPLHF	TGTGCCAGCAGCTTACGAAACCGTTCACCCCTCCACTTT
.	TRBV28	.	TRBJ2-7	CASSSRLSYEQYF	TGTGCCAGCAGTTCCCGACTCTCCTACGAGCAGTACTTC
.	TRBV21-1	.	TRBJ1-5	CASSKGQVGNQPQHF	TGTGCCAGCAGCAAAGGACAGGTTGGCAATCAGCCCCAGCATTTT
.	TRBV9	.	TRBJ2-2	CASTPGWTGELFF	TGTGCCAGCACCCCTGGGTGGACCGGGGAGCTGTTTTTT
.	TRBV28	.	TRBJ1-5	CASNSAGGGNQPQHF	TGTGCCAGCAATTCAGCGGGAGGGGGTAATCAGCCCCAGCATTTT
.	TRBV6-5	TRBD1	TRBJ1-5	CASSPYRGNQPQHF	TGTGCCAGCAGCCCTTACAGGGGAAATCAGCCCCAGCATTTT
.	TRBV5-6	.	TRBJ2-3	CANSLISLGTQYF	TGTGCCAACAGCTTAATATCCCTTGGTACGCAGTATTTT
.	TRBV25-1	TRBD1	TRBJ2-5	CASSEQQGTETQYF	TGTGCCAGCAGTGAACAACAGGGGACAGAGACCCAGTACTTC
.	TRBV5-4	.	TRBJ1-1	CASSLVRGNTEAFF	TGTGCCAGCAGCTTGGTCCGAGGGAACACTGAAGCTTTCTTT
.	TRBV20-1	.	TRBJ1-5	CSASNNQPQHF	TGCAGTGCCTCGAATAATCAGCCCCAGCATTTT
.	TRBV15	TRBD1	TRBJ2-3	CATSRDTTGKFRDTDTQYF	TGTGCCACCAGCAGAGATACGACAGGGAAGTTTCGCGACACAGATACGCAGTATTTT
.	TRBV20-1	.	TRBJ2-7	CSAGDYEQYF	TGCAGTGCTGGGGACTACGAGCAGTACTTC
few	TRBV2	TRBD2	TRBJ2-3	CASSSPGLAVDTQYF	TGTGCCAGCAGTTCGCCGGGACTAGCGGTAGATACGCAGTATTTT
.	TRBV4-2	.	TRBJ2-5	CASRDSQETQYF	TGTGCCAGCCGCGATTCTCAAGAGACCCAGTACTTC
.	TRBV5-4	.	TRBJ2-3	CASSLGTATDTQYF	TGTGCCAGCAGCTTGGGGACAGCCACAGATACGCAGTATTTT
.	TRBV2	.	TRBJ2-2	CASNVGGTSTGELFF	TGTGCCAGCAACGTCGGGGGAACGAGCACCGGGGAGCTGTTTTTT
.	TRBV19	.	TRBJ2-3	CASSIKLGDTQYF	TGTGCCAGTAGTATTAAGTTGGGGGATACGCAGTATTTT
.	TRBV7-2	.	TRBJ2-7	CASSLGGGGSYEQYF	TGTGCCAGCAGCTTAGGGGGAGGAGGGTCCTACGAGCAGTACTTC
.	TRBV6-5	.	TRBJ2-7	CASSLQALGANEQYF	TGTGCCAGCAGTTTACAAGCTTTGGGGGCCAACGAGCAGTACTTC
.	TRBV5-1	TRBD2	TRBJ2-3	CACAGLAGTTDTQYF	TGCGCCTGCGCAGGACTAGCGGGGACCACAGATACGCAGTATTTT
.	TRBV11-2	.	TRBJ2-3	CASSRGTRTDTQYF	TGTGCCAGCAGCCGCGGGACTCGCACAGATACGCAGTATTTT
.	TRBV5-5	.	TRBJ1-1	CASSTSRNTEAFF	TGTGCCAGCAGCACCTCTCGGAACACTGAAGCTTTCTTT
.	TRBV11-1	.	TRBJ2-7	CASSSLGAGSSYEQYF	TGTGCCAGCAGCTCCCTAGGGGCGGGGAGCTCCTACGAGCAGTACTTC
once	TRBV5-1	TRBD2	TRBJ2-5	CASSLGSGGTYQETQYF	TGCGCCAGCAGCTTGGGTAGCGGGGGGACGTACCAAGAGACCCAGTACTTC
.	TRBV5-1	.	TRBJ2-3	CASSLGLAGTDTQYF	TGCGCCAGCAGCTTGGGGCTAGCCGGCACAGATACGCAGTATTTT
.	TRBV27	TRBD1	TRBJ1-2	CASRPTGERYGYTF	TGTGCCAGCAGACCGACAGGGGAACGTTATGGCTACACCTTC
.	TRBV2	.	TRBJ1-1	CASSAQGNTEAFF	TGTGCCAGCAGTGCACAGGGGAACACTGAAGCTTTCTTT
.	TRBV2	TRBD1	TRBJ1-5	CASRGTGRQPQHF	TGTGCCAGCAGGGGGACAGGGAGGCAGCCCCAGCATTTT
.	TRBV9	.	TRBJ1-4	CASSVEALANEKLFF	TGTGCCAGCAGCGTAGAGGCCCTCGCTAATGAAAAACTGTTTTTT
.	TRBV2	.	TRBJ1-1	CASSERGAGTTEAFF	TGTGCCAGCAGTGAAAGGGGGGCAGGTACCACTGAAGCTTTCTTT
.	TRBV6-1	TRBD2	TRBJ2-7	CASSASGRAGEQYF	TGTGCCAGCAGTGCTAGCGGGAGGGCCGGCGAGCAGTACTTC
.	TRBV19	TRBD1	TRBJ1-2	CASRQGMIYGYTF	TGTGCCAGCCGACAGGGGATGATCTATGGCTACACCTTC
.	TRBV4-1	.	TRBJ1-1	CASSPWRGSTEAFF	TGCGCCAGCAGCCCGTGGCGGGGTTCCACTGAAGCTTTCTTT
.	TRBV2	TRBD1	TRBJ2-5	CASRQGAGETQYF	TGTGCCAGCAGACAGGGGGCTGGGGAGACCCAGTACTTC
.	TRBV11-3	TRBD2	TRBJ2-6	CASSSAGGSGANVLTF	TGTGCCAGCAGCTCCGCGGGGGGTTCCGGGGCCAACGTCCTGACTTTC
.	TRBV6-6	.	TRBJ2-1	CASSNTGTGESSGQFF	TGTGCCAGCAGTAACACCGGGACGGGGGAATCTTCGGGGCAGTTCTTC